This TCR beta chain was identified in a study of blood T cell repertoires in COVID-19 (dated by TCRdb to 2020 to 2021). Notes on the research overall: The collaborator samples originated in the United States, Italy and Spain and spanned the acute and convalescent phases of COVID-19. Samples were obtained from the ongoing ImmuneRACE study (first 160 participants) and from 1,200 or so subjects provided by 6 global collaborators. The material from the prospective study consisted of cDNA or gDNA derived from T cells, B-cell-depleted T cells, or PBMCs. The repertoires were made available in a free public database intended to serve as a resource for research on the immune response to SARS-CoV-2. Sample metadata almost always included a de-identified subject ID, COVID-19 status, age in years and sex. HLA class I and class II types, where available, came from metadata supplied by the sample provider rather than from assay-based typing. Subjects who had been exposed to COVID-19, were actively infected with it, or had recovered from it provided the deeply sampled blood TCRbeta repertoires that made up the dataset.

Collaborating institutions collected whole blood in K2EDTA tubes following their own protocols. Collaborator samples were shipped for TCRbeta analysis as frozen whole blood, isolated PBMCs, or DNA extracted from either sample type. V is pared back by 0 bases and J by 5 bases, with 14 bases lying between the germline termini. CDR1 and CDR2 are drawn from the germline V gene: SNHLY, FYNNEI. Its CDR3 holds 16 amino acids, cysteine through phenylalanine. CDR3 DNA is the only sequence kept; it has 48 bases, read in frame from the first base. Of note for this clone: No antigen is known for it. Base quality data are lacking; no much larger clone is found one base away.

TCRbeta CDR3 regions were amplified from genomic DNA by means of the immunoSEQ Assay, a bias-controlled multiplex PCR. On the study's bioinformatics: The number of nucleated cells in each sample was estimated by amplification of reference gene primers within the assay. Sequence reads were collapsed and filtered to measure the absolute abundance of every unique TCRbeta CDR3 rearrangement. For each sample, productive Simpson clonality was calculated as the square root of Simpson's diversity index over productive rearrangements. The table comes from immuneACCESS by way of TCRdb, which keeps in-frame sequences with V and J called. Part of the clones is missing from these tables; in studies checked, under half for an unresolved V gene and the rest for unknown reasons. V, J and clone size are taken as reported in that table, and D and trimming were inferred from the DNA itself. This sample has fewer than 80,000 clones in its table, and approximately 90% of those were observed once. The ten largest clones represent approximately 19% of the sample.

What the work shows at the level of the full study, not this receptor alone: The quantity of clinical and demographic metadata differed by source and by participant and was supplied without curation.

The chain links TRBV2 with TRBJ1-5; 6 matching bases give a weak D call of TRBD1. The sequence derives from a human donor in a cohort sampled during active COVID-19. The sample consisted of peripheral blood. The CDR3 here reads CASSEALWGRHQPQHF. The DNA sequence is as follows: TGTGCCAGCAGTGAAGCGCTTTGGGGGCGGCATCAGCCCCAGCATTTT.